This passage covers 10 T cell receptor beta chains from one sample sequenced in a study of cytomegalovirus exposure and HLA in healthy donors. Researchers ran the PCR with 60 Vbeta and 13 Jbeta primers. The protocol was immunoSEQ multiplex PCR, while the TCRdb copy is restricted to in-frame clones and leaves out a portion. The repertoire includes 150,000 to 200,000 clones, roughly 72% of them detected once, and about 1.6% sits in the top ten. Sequencing was done on a sample of PBMCs. These receptors originate from a man aged 35-49 years in good health and CMV-seronegative.

V usage is TRBV6-1 and J usage is TRBJ1-1; weak D call: TRBD1 (6 bases). Germline assignment: CDR1 MNHNS and CDR2 SASEGT. CDR3 size: 14 residues. Trimming took 7 bases from V and 6 from J, leaving 18 bases between them. The CDR3 region is CASTQEGGVAEAFF. In nucleotides, the CDR3 is TGTGCCAGCACTCAAGAGGGGGGGGTCGCTGAAGCTTTCTTT.

This clone was seen only a few times. The rearrangement joins TRBV27 to TRBJ2-5; D not resolved. The CDR3 is made up of 14 amino acids. The ends were cut back, 5 bases at V and 3 bases at J, with 13 bases in the middle. Germline lookup yields CDR1 MNHEY and CDR2 SMNVEV (reference sequence). The CDR3 nucleotides read TGTGCCAGCAGTACCTTAGCCCTAAAAGAGACCCAGTACTTC. Encoded protein: CASSTLALKETQYF.

About this clone itself: One end of the junction is discordant with germline, which a read error may explain. CDR3 sequence (DNA): TGTGCCAGCAGAATAAAGCGGGCCCACACCAGGGAGCTGTTTTTT. It encodes CASRIKRAHTRELFF. The V gene is TRBV6-5, the J gene TRBJ2-2, with D perhaps TRBD2 (6 bases). The CDR3 covers 15 residues. Germline V gene data show CDR1 as MNHEY and CDR2 as SVGAGI.

V is TRBV28 and J is TRBJ1-5; D remains unclear. Germline V gives CDR1 MDHEN, CDR2 SYDVKM. This CDR3 contains 12 residues. V shed 1 base and J shed 4 bases, with 2 bases lying between them. The DNA of the CDR3 is TGTGCCAGCAGTTTATTAAATCAGCCCCAGCATTTT. It translates to CASSLLNQPQHF.

This CDR3 is CASSLAYLSTDTQYF. For the CDR3, the DNA is TGTGCCAGCAGCTTAGCCTATTTAAGCACAGATACGCAGTATTTT. The chain recombines TRBV7-8 with TRBJ2-3; D gene ambiguous. Germline CDR1 reads SGHVS; CDR2 reads FQNEAQ. The CDR3 has 15 amino acids. The V gene lost 0 bases and the J gene lost 0 bases, with 7 bases spanning the gap.

The sample holds a few counts of this clone. At one boundary the junction diverges from the germline segment, which might be a read error. This rearrangement joins TRBV30 to TRBJ2-4, with 9 nucleotides matching TRBD1. The CDR3 is made up of 15 amino acids. Germline loops: CDR1 GTSNPN, CDR2 SVGIG (reference sequence). The CDR3 nucleotides are TGTGCCTGGAGTGCCGGGGGACAGGGCAGAAACAGTCAGTACTTC. Protein: CAWSAGGQGRNSQYF.

This chain links TRBV9 with TRBJ1-6; tentative D call: TRBD1 (6 bases). The V gene lost 0 bases and the J gene lost 2 bases, with 21 bases spanning the gap. The germline V gene encodes CDR1 SGDLS and CDR2 YYNGEE. The CDR3 runs 20 residues. The CDR3 DNA sequence: TGTGCCAGCAGCGTAGCTCTTAGGGACACAGGGTTGGCCTATAATTCACCCCTCCACTTT. Translation gives CASSVALRDTGLAYNSPLHF.

The chain recombines TRBV30 with TRBJ2-1; the D is unclear. The CDR3 extends over 12 amino acids. V was shortened by 0 bases and J by 6 bases, with 6 bases between the two germline ends. The V gene's germline CDR1 is GTSNPN and CDR2 SVGIG (reference sequence). The CDR3 here is CAWSVASNEQFF. The CDR3 nucleotides are TGTGCCTGGAGTGTAGCGTCCAATGAGCAGTTCTTC.

The chain uses TRBV28 and TRBJ2-7; TRBD2 aligns across 9 bases. CDR1 is MDHEN and CDR2 is SYDVKM in the germline V gene. This CDR3 is 15 amino acids long. The ends lost 6 bases at V and 1 base at J; junction bases unmatched: 7. The CDR3 reads CASSAGLAGSYEQYV. CDR3 in DNA: TGTGCCAGCAGCGCCGGGCTAGCGGGGTCCTACGAGCAGTACGTC.

The chain couples TRBV5-6 to TRBJ1-1, with D perhaps TRBD1 (5 bases). V shed 0 bases and J shed 1 base, with 7 bases lying between them. The CDR3 extends over 14 amino acids. CDR1 is SGHDT and CDR2 is YYEEEE in the germline V gene. In DNA form, the CDR3 reads TGTGCCAGCAGCTTGGTGGGGCGGAACACTGAAGCTTTCTTT. As protein: CASSLVGRNTEAFF.